What follows describes a single TCR beta chain. Its antigen is as yet unknown. It was with 60 Vbeta and 13 Jbeta primers that the PCR ran. Produced via immunoSEQ multiplex PCR; TCRdb's table is partial and in-frame only. Here the sample spans approximately 190,000 clones, approximately 77% being singletons. The donors, nominally healthy at sampling, likely had unrecorded immune exposures. This sample was included in a study of cytomegalovirus exposure and HLA in healthy donors. Study outcomes and limitations: TCR beta V- and J-gene trimming, according to a later analysis, was linked to a missense DCLRE1C variant. Analyzed later, association rates of TCRs varied across HLA loci, with DRB1 most and HLA-C fewest.

V was cut by 0 bases and J by 5 bases, with 19 bases left in between. Germline CDR1 and CDR2: LGHNT and FRNRAP. The CDR3 totals 17 residues. The V call is TRBV12-5, the J call TRBJ2-5, with a weak D call TRBD2 (6 bases). The sample consisted of PBMCs. The TCR comes from a man aged 35 to 55 in good health and CMV-seropositive. Written as DNA, the CDR3 is TGTGCTAGTGGTTTGGTACTAGGCCAGCCCCGGGGGGAGACCCAGTACTTC. As protein: CASGLVLGQPRGETQYF. Full variable domain (outside the CDR3, taken from reference TRBV12-5 and TRBJ2-5): DARVTQTPRHKVTEMGQEVTMRCQPILGHNTVFWYRQTMMQGLELLAYFRNRAPLDDSGMPKDRFSAEMPDATLATLKIQPSEPRDSAVYFCASGLVLGQPRGETQYFGPGTRLLVL.